What follows are 20 T cell receptor beta chains derived from one specimen sequenced in a study of cytomegalovirus exposure and HLA in healthy donors. PCR amplification relied on 60 Vbeta primers (plus 13 Jbeta primers). TCRdb keeps only in-frame clones here, not all; method: immunoSEQ multiplex PCR. The table has approximately 53,000 clones, over 70% seen once. The sample taken for sequencing was PBMCs. These receptors all come from a man younger than 45 in good health and CMV-seropositive.

This clone was detected a few times. Here the CDR3 DNA reads TGTGCCAGCAGTTCGTTCCTGAACACTGAAGCTTTCTTT. It encodes CASSSFLNTEAFF. V usage is TRBV7-9 and J usage is TRBJ1-1; D uncertain. The V gene's germline CDR1 is SEHNR and CDR2 FQNEAQ (reference sequence). The CDR3 runs 13 residues. V lost 6 bases and J lost 0, with 8 bases in between.

The chain has TRBV5-4 and TRBJ1-1; the D gene is possibly TRBD1 (6 bases). The germline V gene encodes CDR1 SGHNT and CDR2 YYREEE (reference sequence). The CDR3 totals 15 residues. V was pared by 4 bases and J by 0 bases, with 13 bases between. CDR3 nucleotide sequence: TGTGCCAGCAGCGGTAAACAGGGCATGAACACTGAAGCTTTCTTT. Amino acid sequence: CASSGKQGMNTEAFF.

The rearrangement uses TRBV28 and TRBJ2-3; 8 bases match TRBD2. CDR1 and CDR2 from the germline V gene are MDHEN and SYDVKM. With 3 bases clipped from V and 1 base from J, the junction kept 3 bases outside the gene matches. The CDR3 loop spans 15 amino acids. The CDR3 is CASSFSGAGTDTQYF. CDR3 coding DNA: TGTGCCAGCAGTTTTAGCGGGGCCGGCACAGATACGCAGTATTTT. Full variable domain (remainder filled in from reference TRBV28 and TRBJ2-3): DVKVTQSSRYLVKRTGEKVFLECVQDMDHENMFWYRQDPGLGLRLIYFSYDVKMKEKGDIPEGYSVSREKKERFSLILESASTNQTSMYLCASSFSGAGTDTQYFGPGTRLTVL.

This clone was observed a handful of times. The chain carries TRBV27 and TRBJ1-4; 9 nucleotides agree with TRBD1. CDR1 is MNHEY, CDR2 SMNVEV, per germline (reference sequence). This CDR3 comprises 15 residues. The V segment lost 4 bases and the J segment 8 bases; nucleotides outside the gene matches: 8. For the CDR3, the DNA is TGTGCCAGCAGTTCCCCAGGGACAGGGTTCGAAAAACTGTTTTTT. The encoded protein is CASSSPGTGFEKLFF.

The V and J genes are TRBV19 and TRBJ2-2, with no clear D. Germline V gene lookup returns CDR1 LNHDA and CDR2 SQIVND (reference sequence). The germline V and J ends were trimmed by 5 bases and 4 bases, with 11 bases remaining between them. This CDR3 is 14 amino acids long. This CDR3 reads CASSWLVSTGELFF. CDR3 coding DNA: TGTGCCAGTAGTTGGCTAGTCTCCACCGGGGAGCTGTTTTTT.

CDR3 coding DNA: TGTGCCAGCGACAGGGGGAGCTCTGGAAACACCATATATTTT. Its translation is CASDRGSSGNTIYF. The rearrangement joins TRBV28 to TRBJ1-3, with TRBD1 identical over 9 bases. Germline V gene data show CDR1 as MDHEN and CDR2 as SYDVKM. Trimming cost V 8 bases and J 0 bases; bases outside gene matches: 2. The CDR3 sequence is 14 residues long. The variable domain in full, completed from reference TRBV28 and TRBJ1-3, reads DVKVTQSSRYLVKRTGEKVFLECVQDMDHENMFWYRQDPGLGLRLIYFSYDVKMKEKGDIPEGYSVSREKKERFSLILESASTNQTSMYLCASDRGSSGNTIYFGEGSWLTVV.

The V call is TRBV11-1, the J call TRBJ2-4; the D gene is possibly TRBD2 (6 bases). Germline-derived CDR1 and CDR2 are SGHAT and FQDESV (reference sequence). The CDR3 loop spans 16 amino acids. The germline V and J ends were trimmed by 5 bases and 1 base, with 15 bases remaining between them. As DNA, the CDR3 is TGTGCCAGCAGCCCGGGGCGGGGTACGGCCAAAAACATTCAGTACTTC. Translated, it gives CASSPGRGTAKNIQYF.

The rearrangement uses TRBV27 and TRBJ2-7, with 11 bases identical to TRBD1. The junction had 5 bases not matched to a gene; V was cut back by 5 bases and J by 5 bases. The CDR3 extends over 14 amino acids. Per germline, CDR1 MNHEY and CDR2 SMNVEV (reference sequence). CDR3 in DNA: TGTGCCAGCAGTCCATGGGACAGGGGGAACGAGCAGTACTTC. Protein sequence: CASSPWDRGNEQYF.

In this sample, this clone turned up a few times. The chain is built from TRBV5-1 and TRBJ2-5; 7 bases match TRBD1. V shed 3 bases, J shed 5 bases, and the junction held 7 bases outside the gene matches. CDR3 length equals 14 residues. Germline CDR1 is SGHRS and CDR2 is YFSETQ. In DNA form, the CDR3 reads TGCGCCAGCAGCTCTCCGACAGGGAGCGAGACCCAGTACTTC. It yields the protein CASSSPTGSETQYF.

This clone was counted a few times. V is TRBV5-5 and J is TRBJ1-4, with D hard to call. Trimming removed 1 base at V and 0 bases at J, with 4 bases between. Germline CDR1 and CDR2: SGHKS and YYEKEE (reference sequence). This CDR3 contains 14 residues. In DNA form, the CDR3 reads TGTGCCAGCAGCTTGCTCTCAACTAATGAAAAACTGTTTTTT. This encodes CASSLLSTNEKLFF.

V usage is TRBV7-2 and J usage is TRBJ2-3, with D perhaps matching TRBD2 (7 bases). Between the trimmed V and J ends, which lost 5 bases and 6 bases, there was a span of 12 bases. The CDR3 spans 13 residues. CDR1 is SGHTA, CDR2 FQGNSA, per germline. The CDR3 DNA reads TGTGCCAGCAGCGGGAGGGGGAGTGATACGCAGTATTTT. It is translated as CASSGRGSDTQYF.

This clone is labeled as medium-sized. Other DNA sequences in this specimen translate into the identical CDR3. The rearrangement joins TRBV4-1 to TRBJ1-1; tentative D call: TRBD1 (6 bases). The V and J ends lost 1 base and 0 bases respectively, with 9 bases between them. This CDR3 has 15 amino acids. Germline V gene data show CDR1 as MGHRA and CDR2 as YSYEKL. The DNA of the CDR3 is TGCGCCAGCAGCCAAGGGACAGACATGAACACTGAAGCTTTCTTT. Translation gives CASSQGTDMNTEAFF.

The chain uses TRBV5-1 and TRBJ2-1; the D is unclear. The CDR3 sequence is 16 residues long. Trimming stripped 1 base from V and 4 bases from J, with 15 bases between. Germline V CDR1 and CDR2: SGHRS, YFSETQ. For the CDR3, the DNA is TGCGCCAGCAGCTTGCTCCCACCACCCGAGTACAATGAGCAGTTCTTC. Translated: CASSLLPPPEYNEQFF.

There are a few counts of this clone. The chain links TRBV10-2 to TRBJ1-1; D is undetermined. Germline assignment: CDR1 WSHSY and CDR2 SAAADI. The CDR3 has 14 amino acids. The germline V and J ends were trimmed by 7 bases and 1 base, with 13 bases remaining between them. The CDR3 here is CASISRGRNTEAFF. Written as DNA, the CDR3 is TGCGCCAGCATTTCGAGAGGAAGGAACACTGAAGCTTTCTTT.

This chain connects TRBV9 to TRBJ2-3, with D perhaps matching TRBD1 (6 bases). This CDR3 region has 14 residues. V gave up 3 bases and J gave up 0 bases, with 8 bases separating them. The V gene's germline CDR1 is SGDLS and CDR2 YYNGEE. The CDR3 is CASSGGQSTDTQYF. The CDR3 nucleotides are TGTGCCAGCAGCGGAGGACAGAGCACAGATACGCAGTATTTT.

V usage is TRBV10-1 and J usage is TRBJ2-1, with TRBD2 matching over 7 bases. The CDR3 sequence is 14 residues long. The germline gives CDR1 WNHNN, CDR2 SYGVQD (reference sequence). The V segment lost 10 bases and the J segment 1 base; nucleotides outside the gene matches: 7. CDR3 sequence: CATPGLKSYNEQFF. CDR3 sequence (DNA): TGCGCCACCCCGGGACTAAAATCCTACAATGAGCAGTTCTTC.

The chain combines TRBV18 with TRBJ1-1; D perhaps matches TRBD1 (5 bases). CDR3 length equals 12 residues. Per germline, CDR1 KGHSH and CDR2 LQKENI. The germline V and J ends were trimmed by 1 base and 5 bases, with 5 bases remaining between them. CDR3 protein: CASSPRQTEAFF. CDR3 in DNA: TGTGCCAGCTCACCACGACAGACTGAAGCTTTCTTT.

V gene TRBV2 combines with J gene TRBJ2-2; D is perhaps TRBD2 (6 bases). CDR1 SNHLY and CDR2 FYNNEI come from the germline V gene. Trimming removed 6 bases from V and 1 base from J, with 12 bases in between. This CDR3 is built from 15 residues. CDR3 residues: CASRRAAGNTGELFF. As DNA, the CDR3 is TGTGCCAGCAGAAGAGCAGCGGGGAACACCGGGGAGCTGTTTTTT. The whole variable domain, remainder taken from reference TRBV2 and TRBJ2-2, is EPEVTQTPSHQVTQMGQEVILRCVPISNHLYFYWYRQILGQKVEFLVSFYNNEISEKSEIFDDQFSVERPDGSNFTLKIRSTKLEDSAMYFCASRRAAGNTGELFFGEGSRLTVL.

This sequence joins TRBV20-1 and TRBJ2-1; perhaps TRBD2 as D (6 bases). Germline CDR1 is DFQATT and CDR2 is SNEGSKA (reference sequence). This CDR3 comprises 10 residues. V was trimmed by 7 bases and J by 9 bases, leaving 10 bases between them. CDR3 in DNA: TGCAGTGTTTCGGGGGTTGAGCAGTTCTTC. The encoded protein is CSVSGVEQFF.

In DNA, the CDR3 is TGTGCCAGGGGAGGGGGGTATGAGCAGTTCTTC. Translating gives CARGGGYEQFF. The chain employs TRBV2 and TRBJ2-1, with a weak D call TRBD2 (7 bases). Germline loops: CDR1 SNHLY, CDR2 FYNNEI. Trimming shortened V by 9 bases and J by 8 bases, and 11 bases separated the two germline ends. The CDR3 totals 11 residues. Based on the CDR3 plus reference TRBV2 and TRBJ2-1, the full variable domain is EPEVTQTPSHQVTQMGQEVILRCVPISNHLYFYWYRQILGQKVEFLVSFYNNEISEKSEIFDDQFSVERPDGSNFTLKIRSTKLEDSAMYFCARGGGYEQFFGPGTRLTVL.